This T cell receptor (beta chain) was sequenced during a study of T-cell reconstitution after alpha-beta-depleted transplantation in children. Construction of the TCRbeta library involved unique molecular identifiers. TCRdb re-called the PCR reads with MiXCR, one entry per CDR3 protein. The sample has 200,000 to 300,000 distinct CDR3 sequences; 12% are singletons. V lost 0 bases and J lost 12, with 16 bases in between. Per the germline V gene, CDR1 is SGHNT and CDR2 is YYREEE (reference sequence). CDR3 size: 13 residues. The rearrangement uses TRBV5-4 and TRBJ2-7; D uncertain. The sequenced sample was PBMCs from the stem cell graft donor, obtained from the stem cell graft. The source is a human donor who donated a stem cell graft to a child with acute lymphoblastic leukemia. DNA of the CDR3: TGTGCCAGCAGCTTGGGACCGTTGGAACAGCGGTACTTC. This translates into CASSLGPLEQRYF.